This T cell receptor beta chain was documented in a study of cytomegalovirus exposure and HLA in healthy donors. Study-wide points: In a later analysis, compared with equally common non-associated chains, HLA-associated beta chains were more expanded. Some V segments, TRBV6-2 and TRBV6-3 among them, were indistinguishable and were therefore excluded. The productive fraction for most TCR beta V segments was about 87% or about 30% in an earlier analysis. Analyzed later, most CMV-associated TCR beta chains appeared HLA-restricted.

13 Jbeta primers and 60 Vbeta primers were used for the PCR. Assay: immunoSEQ multiplex PCR; the TCRdb copy retains only in-frame clones and omits some. The sample shows about 170,000 clones, roughly four fifths of them seen only once. J was trimmed by 4 bases and V by 5 bases; bases with no gene match: 8. The CDR3 is 15 amino acids. The germline V gene encodes CDR1 SEHNR and CDR2 FQNEAQ (reference sequence). Worth noting for this clone: Its antigen is unknown.

The origin of this receptor is a man between 18 and 29 years old in good health and CMV-seronegative. This chain connects TRBV7-9 to TRBJ1-5; 7 nucleotides match TRBD1. Sample: PBMCs. CDR3 coding DNA: TGTGCCAGCAGCGAAACGACAGGGACAAATCAGCCCCAGCATTTT. Translating it yields CASSETTGTNQPQHF.